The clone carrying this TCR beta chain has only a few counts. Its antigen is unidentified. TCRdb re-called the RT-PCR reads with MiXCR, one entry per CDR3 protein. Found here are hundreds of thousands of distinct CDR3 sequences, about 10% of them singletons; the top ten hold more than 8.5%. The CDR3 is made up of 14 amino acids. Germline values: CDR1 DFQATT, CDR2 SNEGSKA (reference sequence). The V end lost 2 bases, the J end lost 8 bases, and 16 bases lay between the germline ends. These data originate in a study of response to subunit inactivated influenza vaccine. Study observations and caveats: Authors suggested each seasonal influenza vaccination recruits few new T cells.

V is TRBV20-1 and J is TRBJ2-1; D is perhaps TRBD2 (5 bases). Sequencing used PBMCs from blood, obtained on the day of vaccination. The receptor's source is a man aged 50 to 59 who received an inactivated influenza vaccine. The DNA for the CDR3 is TGCAGTGCTAGACTCCTAGCTTTAATCGATGAGCAGTTCTTC. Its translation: CSARLLALIDEQFF.